This T cell receptor beta chain was recorded in a study of vaccination and CD4 T cells after COVID-19. Study information: For post-vaccine samples, collection took place a median approximately 72 days after dose two, ranging from 14 to 241.

TCRdb called the PCR reads again in MiXCR, with one record for every CDR3 protein. This sample has about 20,000 distinct CDR3 sequences, with roughly 62% found just once. Whole-study results and caveats: Researchers report that 304 of 307 vaccine-specific clones in convalescent patients proved spike mono-reactive. In median terms, SARS-CoV-2-reactive clonotypes went from about 20 to 38, a nonsignificant rise. Convalescent patient numbers were relatively low, with no early post-infection timepoints.

For this clonotype: What it binds is unknown.

Sample: CD4+ T cells from blood, taken before SARS-CoV-2 vaccination. The sequence was obtained from a human donor who had recovered from COVID-19.

The CDR3 spells CASSGGFFYEQYF. CDR3 in DNA: TGTGCCAGCAGTGGTGGATTCTTCTACGAGCAGTACTTC. The chain combines TRBV6-1 with TRBJ2-7; D remains ambiguous. The CDR3 contains 13 residues. V lost 4 bases and J 3 bases, leaving 10 bases between the germline ends. Germline values: CDR1 MNHNS, CDR2 SASEGT.